This T cell receptor beta chain comes out of a study of T cells in Graves' hyperthyroidism and ophthalmopathy. From germline, CDR1 is MNHEY and CDR2 SVGAGI. V lost 6 bases, J lost 3 bases, and 9 bases stayed unmatched. This CDR3 has 15 amino acids. This clonotype showed up many times. Regions amplified from RNA transcripts were the TCR beta CDR3 regions. A set of HTBI primers served as the primers for a first-round RT-PCR of the TCR CDR3. MiXCR was run by TCRdb on the multiplex PCR reads, yielding one entry per CDR3 protein. Among fewer than 550,000 distinct CDR3 sequences listed, approximately 25% were seen once.

The sequence was collected from a woman under 40 with Graves' ophthalmopathy. Sequenced sample: blood. The chain couples TRBV6-5 to TRBJ2-7; 9 nucleotides line up with TRBD2. The CDR3 loop reads CASRSLAGGGYEQYF. In DNA, the CDR3 is TGTGCCAGCAGATCCTTGGCGGGGGGGGGCTACGAGCAGTACTTC.